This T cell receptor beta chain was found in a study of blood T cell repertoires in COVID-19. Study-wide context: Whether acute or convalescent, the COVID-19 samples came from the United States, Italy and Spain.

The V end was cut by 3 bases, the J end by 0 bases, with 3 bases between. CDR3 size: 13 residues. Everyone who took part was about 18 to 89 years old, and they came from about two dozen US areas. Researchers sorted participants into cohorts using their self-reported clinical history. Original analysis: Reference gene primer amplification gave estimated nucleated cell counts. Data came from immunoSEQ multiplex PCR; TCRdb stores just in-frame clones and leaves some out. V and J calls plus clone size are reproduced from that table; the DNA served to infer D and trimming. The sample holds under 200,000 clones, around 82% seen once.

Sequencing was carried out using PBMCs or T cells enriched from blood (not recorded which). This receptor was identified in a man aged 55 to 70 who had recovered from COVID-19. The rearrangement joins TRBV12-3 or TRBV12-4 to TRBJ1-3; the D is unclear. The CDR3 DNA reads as TGTGCCAGCAGTTTGAGCTCTGGAAACACCATATATTTT. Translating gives CASSLSSGNTIYF.